The subject of this entry is one T cell receptor beta chain. These data originate in a study of cytomegalovirus exposure and HLA in healthy donors. This CDR3 region has 13 residues. CDR1 is SGDLS, CDR2 YYNGEE, per germline. V lost 4 bases, J lost 3 bases, and 2 bases stayed unmatched. A multiplex PCR was run with 60 Vbeta primers and 13 Jbeta primers. Method: immunoSEQ multiplex PCR; TCRdb's copy keeps in-frame clones and lacks some. The data contain just over 65,000 clones, approximately 80% of them seen just once; the ten biggest clones take up around 6.3%. Sequenced: PBMCs. The receptor's source is a human donor in good health. The chain couples TRBV9 to TRBJ2-3, with 7 bases matching TRBD2. In nucleotides, the CDR3 is TGTGCCAGCAGCCCCGGGGGGACAGATACGCAGTATTTT. Translation: CASSPGGTDTQYF.